Listed below are T cell receptor beta chains from one sample, sequenced in a study of immune evolution from preneoplasia to lung adenocarcinoma. Produced via immunoSEQ multiplex PCR; TCRdb's table is partial and in-frame only. The sample has 5,000 to 6,500 clones; 75% to 80% are singletons. The specimen was FFPE minimally invasive lung adenocarcinoma tissue. These receptors were obtained from a person between 55 and 80 years old with lung adenocarcinoma. The CDR3 runs from the conserved cysteine through the conserved F or W. D genes are given only for firm matches. Expanded clones get a size class; other rows say once, few or many, or leave the size out.

J gene: TRBJ1-4
V gene: TRBV30
D gene: NA
clone size: NA
CDR3 protein: CAWSLGRLLKGVTNEKLFF
CDR3 DNA: TGTGCCTGGAGTTTGGGACGGCTCCTAAAGGGGGTCACTAATGAAAAACTGTTTTTT

J gene: TRBJ2-7
V gene: TRBV19
D gene: TRBD1
clone size: NA
CDR3 protein: CASSQGQVSYEQYF
CDR3 DNA: TGTGCCAGTAGTCAGGGACAGGTCTCCTACGAGCAGTACTTC

J gene: TRBJ1-2
V gene: TRBV9
D gene: NA
clone size: NA
CDR3 protein: CASSVVPGDYGYTF
CDR3 DNA: TGTGCCAGCAGCGTAGTCCCGGGGGACTATGGCTACACCTTC

J gene: TRBJ1-4
V gene: TRBV11-2
D gene: NA
clone size: NA
CDR3 protein: CASSFGTFATNEKLFF
CDR3 DNA: TGTGCCAGCAGCTTCGGAACATTTGCAACTAATGAAAAACTGTTTTTT

J gene: TRBJ2-1
V gene: TRBV7-9
D gene: NA
clone size: NA
CDR3 protein: CASSLLRGGGGLNEQFF
CDR3 DNA: TGTGCCAGCAGCTTACTCCGGGGGGGAGGGGGCTTGAATGAGCAGTTCTTC

J gene: TRBJ2-3
V gene: TRBV5-4
D gene: NA
clone size: once
CDR3 protein: CASSTDGGGQYF
CDR3 DNA: TGTGCCAGCAGCACTGACGGTGGTGGGCAGTATTTT

J gene: TRBJ2-2
V gene: TRBV19
D gene: NA
clone size: once
CDR3 protein: CASSPAGAGELFF
CDR3 DNA: TGTGCCAGTAGTCCCGCAGGCGCCGGGGAGCTGTTTTTT

J gene: TRBJ1-1
V gene: TRBV6-1
D gene: NA
clone size: NA
CDR3 protein: CASSALEGWGFAEAFF
CDR3 DNA: TGTGCCAGCAGTGCTTTGGAAGGGTGGGGCTTTGCTGAAGCTTTCTTT

J gene: TRBJ2-7
V gene: TRBV27
D gene: TRBD2
clone size: NA
CDR3 protein: CASSFREGPYEQYF
CDR3 DNA: TGTGCCAGCAGTTTTCGGGAGGGCCCCTACGAGCAGTACTTC

J gene: TRBJ1-2
V gene: TRBV5-4
D gene: TRBD1
clone size: once
CDR3 protein: CASSPSGQGHGYTF
CDR3 DNA: TGTGCCAGCAGCCCCAGTGGACAGGGGCATGGCTACACCTTC

J gene: TRBJ2-2
V gene: TRBV6-5
D gene: NA
clone size: NA
CDR3 protein: CASRIGGVGTGELFF
CDR3 DNA: TGTGCCAGCAGAATCGGAGGGGTAGGCACCGGGGAGCTGTTTTTT

J gene: TRBJ1-1
V gene: TRBV19
D gene: NA
clone size: NA
CDR3 protein: CASSMRGNTEAFF
CDR3 DNA: TGTGCCAGTAGTATGAGGGGGAACACTGAAGCTTTCTTT

J gene: TRBJ1-4
V gene: TRBV7-8
D gene: NA
clone size: few
CDR3 protein: CASSLQSQGEKLFF
CDR3 DNA: TGTGCCAGCAGCCTCCAGAGCCAGGGTGAAAAACTGTTTTTT

J gene: TRBJ1-5
V gene: TRBV7-2
D gene: TRBD1
clone size: NA
CDR3 protein: CASSLDRGRNQPQHF
CDR3 DNA: TGTGCCAGCAGCTTGGACAGGGGGCGTAATCAGCCCCAGCATTTT

J gene: TRBJ2-5
V gene: TRBV21-1
D gene: NA
clone size: few
CDR3 protein: CASTTGLAGLQETQYF
CDR3 DNA: TGTGCCAGCACCACGGGACTAGCGGGGCTTCAAGAGACCCAGTACTTC

J gene: TRBJ2-4
V gene: TRBV4-3
D gene: TRBD2
clone size: NA
CDR3 protein: CASSSGGDIQYF
CDR3 DNA: TGCGCCAGCAGCAGCGGGGGGGACATTCAGTACTTC

J gene: TRBJ2-1
V gene: TRBV28
D gene: TRBD2
clone size: NA
CDR3 protein: CASSLISGGALNEQFF
CDR3 DNA: TGTGCCAGCAGTCTAATTAGCGGGGGGGCCCTCAATGAGCAGTTCTTC

J gene: TRBJ2-7
V gene: TRBV30
D gene: NA
clone size: NA
CDR3 protein: CAWSRRASGEQYF
CDR3 DNA: TGTGCCTGGAGCCGGAGGGCGTCCGGCGAGCAGTACTTC

J gene: TRBJ2-4
V gene: TRBV5-1
D gene: NA
clone size: NA
CDR3 protein: CASSPEGVQRAKNIQYF
CDR3 DNA: TGCGCCAGCAGCCCGGAGGGGGTTCAGAGGGCCAAAAACATTCAGTACTTC

J gene: TRBJ1-5
V gene: TRBV30
D gene: NA
clone size: NA
CDR3 protein: CAWSIRTGPNQPQHF
CDR3 DNA: TGTGCCTGGAGTATTCGTACAGGTCCCAATCAGCCCCAGCATTTT

J gene: TRBJ1-1
V gene: TRBV5-1
D gene: NA
clone size: NA
CDR3 protein: CASSLDGEGTEAFF
CDR3 DNA: TGCGCCAGCAGCTTGGACGGGGAGGGCACTGAAGCTTTCTTT

J gene: TRBJ2-3
V gene: TRBV7-9
D gene: NA
clone size: NA
CDR3 protein: CASSLAAGADTQYF
CDR3 DNA: TGTGCCAGCAGCTTGGCGGCCGGGGCAGATACGCAGTATTTT

J gene: TRBJ1-1
V gene: TRBV27
D gene: NA
clone size: NA
CDR3 protein: CASSLKGKNTEAFF
CDR3 DNA: TGTGCCAGCAGTTTGAAGGGGAAGAACACTGAAGCTTTCTTT

J gene: TRBJ2-6
V gene: TRBV27
D gene: NA
clone size: NA
CDR3 protein: CASSRSANSGANVLTF
CDR3 DNA: TGTGCCAGCAGTAGATCGGCTAACTCTGGGGCCAACGTCCTGACTTTC

J gene: TRBJ1-2
V gene: TRBV28
D gene: NA
clone size: NA
CDR3 protein: CASSFSWTDSTNYGYTF
CDR3 DNA: TGTGCCAGCAGTTTTTCCTGGACTGACAGTACTAACTATGGCTACACCTTC

J gene: TRBJ1-5
V gene: TRBV28
D gene: NA
clone size: NA
CDR3 protein: CASSFGGNGNQPQHF
CDR3 DNA: TGTGCCAGCAGTTTTGGGGGGAACGGCAATCAGCCCCAGCATTTT

J gene: TRBJ2-7
V gene: TRBV7-9
D gene: TRBD2
clone size: NA
CDR3 protein: CASSHGGGAYEQYF
CDR3 DNA: TGTGCCAGCAGCCATGGTGGGGGGGCCTACGAGCAGTACTTC

J gene: TRBJ1-6
V gene: TRBV5-1
D gene: NA
clone size: NA
CDR3 protein: CASSSSTAANSPLHF
CDR3 DNA: TGCGCCAGCAGCAGTTCGACGGCCGCTAATTCACCCCTCCACTTT

J gene: TRBJ2-7
V gene: TRBV27
D gene: TRBD1
clone size: NA
CDR3 protein: CASRFGTERSYEQYF
CDR3 DNA: TGTGCCAGCAGATTCGGGACAGAACGCTCCTACGAGCAGTACTTC

J gene: TRBJ2-7
V gene: TRBV9
D gene: NA
clone size: NA
CDR3 protein: CASKWDSYEQYF
CDR3 DNA: TGTGCCAGCAAGTGGGACTCCTACGAGCAGTACTTC

J gene: TRBJ1-4
V gene: TRBV5-3
D gene: NA
clone size: once
CDR3 protein: CARSCTTNEKLFF
CDR3 DNA: TGTGCCAGAAGCTGCACAACTAATGAAAAACTGTTTTTT

J gene: TRBJ2-7
V gene: TRBV21-1
D gene: NA
clone size: NA
CDR3 protein: CASSKAPGVF
CDR3 DNA: TGTGCCAGCAGCAAAGCGCCCGGGGTCTTC

J gene: TRBJ1-3
V gene: TRBV11-2
D gene: NA
clone size: NA
CDR3 protein: CASSLGGYSGNTIYF
CDR3 DNA: TGTGCCAGCAGCTTAGGGGGCTACTCTGGAAACACCATATATTTT